A single sample gave rise to the 10 T cell receptor beta chains below, sequenced in a study of metastatic and nonmetastatic thyroid tumors. Using MiXCR, TCRdb re-called clones from the PCR reads. The sample lists 14,000 or so clones; 25% to 30% were seen once. Every patient was untreated before thyroid surgery. Material: tumor tissue. The receptors stem from a female donor with papillary thyroid cancer or a benign thyroid nodule (not recorded which). Some clones in this sample may be carry-over from other donors' samples.

Many counts were recorded for this clone. The chain employs TRBV5-4 and TRBJ1-2; maybe TRBD1 (5 bases). V was pared by 4 bases and J by 6 bases, with 16 bases between. Germline V CDR1 and CDR2: SGHNT, YYREEE (reference sequence). This CDR3 spans 14 amino acids. In DNA form, the CDR3 reads TGTGCCAGCAGCCGGGGGGGTGGAGGGGATGGCTACACCTTC. It encodes CASSRGGGGDGYTF.

By its share, this clone is medium-sized (0.01 to 0.1%). This CDR3 is also generated by other DNA sequences in the sample. The J gene is TRBJ2-5, the V gene TRBV11-2; 8 nucleotides align to TRBD2. This CDR3 region has 16 residues. V shed 1 base, J shed 2 bases, and the junction held 6 bases outside the gene matches. Germline-derived CDR1 and CDR2 are SGHAT and FQNNGV. The CDR3 coding sequence is TGTGCCAGCAGCTTAGGGGTTACTAGCGGACAAGAGACCCAGTACTTC. Translation gives CASSLGVTSGQETQYF. The whole variable domain, filled in from reference TRBV11-2 and TRBJ2-5, reads EAGVAQSPRYKIIEKRQSVAFWCNPISGHATLYWYQQILGQGPKLLIQFQNNGVVDDSQLPKDRFSAERLKGVDSTLKIQPAKLEDSAVYLCASSLGVTSGQETQYFGPGTRLLVL.

On this clone: The junction departs from the called germline gene at one end, perhaps through a read error. V and J are TRBV7-9 and TRBJ1-1; D may be TRBD1 (6 bases). Germline V CDR1 and CDR2: SEHNR, FQNEAQ (reference sequence). CDR3 length equals 12 residues. The CDR3 sequence is CASSWDKTEALF. The CDR3 nucleotides are TGTGCCAGCAGCTGGGACAAAACTGAAGCTTTATTT.

On this clone itself: A much larger clonotype is one base distant, so this may be a read error. The rearrangement joins TRBV20-1 to TRBJ1-1, with D possibly TRBD1 on 5 matching bases. CDR1 is DFQATT and CDR2 is SNEGSKA in the germline V gene (reference sequence). The CDR3 is 11 amino acids. The CDR3 sequence: CSAREGGGASF. CDR3 nucleotides: TGCAGTGCTAGAGAGGGGGGGGGAGCTTCCTTT.

J is TRBJ2-7 and V is TRBV6-6, with 8 bases that match TRBD1. After removal of 2 bases from V and 5 bases from J, the junction contained 14 bases not matched to a gene. The CDR3 loop spans 17 amino acids. Germline CDR1 reads MNHNY; CDR2 reads SVGAGI (reference sequence). The CDR3 sequence: CASSYLGQGRFCHEQYF. In DNA, the CDR3 is TGTGCCAGCAGTTACCTCGGACAGGGTAGATTTTGCCACGAGCAGTACTTC.

This clone was counted ten times or more. In nucleotides, the CDR3 is TGTGCCAGCAGTTTATCGACGTCAAATCAGCCCCAGCATTTT. Its translation: CASSLSTSNQPQHF. The chain has TRBV12-3 or TRBV12-4 and TRBJ1-5; D unresolved. The CDR3 has 14 amino acids. V lost 2 bases, J lost 4 bases, and 9 bases lay in between.

This clone was detected a few times. The chain combines TRBV6-1 with TRBJ2-5; D may match TRBD1 or TRBD2 (5 bases each). The CDR3 covers 14 residues. CDR1 is MNHNS, CDR2 SASEGT, per germline. The V end lost 5 bases, the J end lost 4 bases, and 14 bases lay between the germline ends. CDR3 loop: CASSPGGQVETQYF. The CDR3 DNA reads as TGTGCCAGCAGTCCTGGGGGTCAAGTAGAGACCCAGTACTTC.

The chain couples TRBV20-1 to TRBJ1-1; 7 bases map to TRBD1. The CDR3 spans 14 residues. Germline trimming cut 3 bases from V and 1 base from J; bases unmatched to any gene: 5. The germline gives CDR1 DFQATT, CDR2 SNEGSKA (reference sequence). In DNA, the CDR3 is TGCAGTGCTAGCCGGGGACAGTCGAACACTGAAGCTTTCTTT. Amino acids: CSASRGQSNTEAFF.

The chain uses TRBV9 and TRBJ2-7; 10 bases match TRBD2. The germline V gene has CDR1 SGDLS and CDR2 YYNGEE. CDR3 size: 15 residues. V lost 4 bases and J lost 5; bases outside the gene matches: 9. The CDR3 protein is CASSYGTSVFHEQYF. The CDR3 bases are TGTGCCAGCAGCTACGGGACTAGCGTGTTCCACGAGCAGTACTTC.

The chain has TRBV6-2 or TRBV6-3 and TRBJ2-7; D is perhaps TRBD1 (6 bases). The CDR3 loop spans 18 amino acids. Germline CDR1 MNHEY, CDR2 SVGEGT. Trimming pared 2 bases from V and 2 bases from J, leaving 22 bases between. This chain's CDR3 is CASSYPDSANYATYEQYF. CDR3 in DNA: TGTGCCAGCAGTTACCCGGACAGTGCGAACTATGCTACCTACGAGCAGTACTTC.